This T cell receptor (beta chain) was identified during a study of blood T cell repertoires in COVID-19. CDR1 is SGHAT, CDR2 FQDESV, per germline (reference sequence). Trimming removed 4 bases at V and 0 bases at J, with 15 bases between. The length of the CDR3 is 16 residues. Data came from immunoSEQ multiplex PCR; TCRdb stores just in-frame clones and leaves some out. The repertoire includes about 130,000 clones, about four fifths of them detected once, and 9% to 15% sits in the top ten. The sample taken for sequencing was peripheral blood. This clonotype originated in a woman aged 55-70 years with acute or convalescent COVID-19. The chain links TRBV11-1 to TRBJ1-1; D call uncertain. Written as DNA, the CDR3 is TGTGCCAGCAGCTCGGTGGGCAGAAACATGAACACTGAAGCTTTCTTT. Encoded protein: CASSSVGRNMNTEAFF.